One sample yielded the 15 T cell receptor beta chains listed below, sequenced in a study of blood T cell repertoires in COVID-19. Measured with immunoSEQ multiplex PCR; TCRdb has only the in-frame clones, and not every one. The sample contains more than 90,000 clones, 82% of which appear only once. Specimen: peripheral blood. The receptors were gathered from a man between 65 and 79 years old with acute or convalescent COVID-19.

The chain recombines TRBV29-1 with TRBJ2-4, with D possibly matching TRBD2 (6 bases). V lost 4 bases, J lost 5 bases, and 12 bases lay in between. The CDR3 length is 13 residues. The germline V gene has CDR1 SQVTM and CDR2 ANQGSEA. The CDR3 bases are TGCAGCGTTGCCCCGGGACTCCAAAACATTCAGTACTTC. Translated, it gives CSVAPGLQNIQYF.

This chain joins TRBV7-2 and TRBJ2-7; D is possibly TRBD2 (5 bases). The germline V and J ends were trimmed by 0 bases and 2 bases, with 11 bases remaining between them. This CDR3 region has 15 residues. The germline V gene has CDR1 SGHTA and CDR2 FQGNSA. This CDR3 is CASSLAGVATYEQYF. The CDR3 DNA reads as TGTGCCAGCAGCTTAGCGGGAGTAGCGACCTACGAGCAGTACTTC.

The DNA for the CDR3 is TGTGCCACCAGCAGAGTTAGCCAGGGGAATCAGCCCCAGCATTTT. Its protein product is CATSRVSQGNQPQHF. The chain joins TRBV15 to TRBJ1-5; a weak D match, TRBD1 (6 bases). CDR1 and CDR2 (germline): LNHNV, YYDKDF (reference sequence). The length of the CDR3 is 15 residues. V lost 1 base to trimming and J lost 4 bases, with 11 bases between them.

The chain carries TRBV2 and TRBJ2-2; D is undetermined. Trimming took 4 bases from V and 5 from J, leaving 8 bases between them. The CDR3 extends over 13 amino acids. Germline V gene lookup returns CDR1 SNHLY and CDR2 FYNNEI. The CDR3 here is CASSGTATGELFF. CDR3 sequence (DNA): TGTGCCAGCAGTGGCACCGCGACCGGGGAGCTGTTTTTT.

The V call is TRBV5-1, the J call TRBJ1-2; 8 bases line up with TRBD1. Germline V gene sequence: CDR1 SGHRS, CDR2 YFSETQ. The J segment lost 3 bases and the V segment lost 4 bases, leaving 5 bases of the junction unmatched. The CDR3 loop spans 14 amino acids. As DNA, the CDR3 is TGCGCCAGCAGCCCCGGACAGGGACACTATGGCTACACCTTC. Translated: CASSPGQGHYGYTF.

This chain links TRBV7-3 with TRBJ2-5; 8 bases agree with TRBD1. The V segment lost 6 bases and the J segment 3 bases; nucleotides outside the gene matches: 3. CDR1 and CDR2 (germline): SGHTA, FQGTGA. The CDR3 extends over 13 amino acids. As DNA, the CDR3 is TGTGCCAGCAGAGCGACAGGGGAAGAGACCCAGTACTTC. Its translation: CASRATGEETQYF.

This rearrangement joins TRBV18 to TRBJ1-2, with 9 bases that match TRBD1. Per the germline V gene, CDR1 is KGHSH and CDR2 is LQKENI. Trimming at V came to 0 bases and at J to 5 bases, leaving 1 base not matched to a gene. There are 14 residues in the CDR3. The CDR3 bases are TGTGCCAGCTCACCACCTGGACAGGGGTATGGCTACACCTTC. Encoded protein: CASSPPGQGYGYTF. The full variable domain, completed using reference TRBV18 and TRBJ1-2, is NAGVMQNPRHLVRRRGQEARLRCSPMKGHSHVYWYRQLPEEGLKFMVYLQKENIIDESGMPKERFSAEFPKEGPSILRIQQVVRGDSAAYFCASSPPGQGYGYTFGSGTRLTVV.

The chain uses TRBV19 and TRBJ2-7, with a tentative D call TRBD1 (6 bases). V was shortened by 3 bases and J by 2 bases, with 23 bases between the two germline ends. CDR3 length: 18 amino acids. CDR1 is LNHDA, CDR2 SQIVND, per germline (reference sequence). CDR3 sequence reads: CASSMSSGAIKRAYEQYF. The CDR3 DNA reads TGTGCCAGTAGTATGAGCTCAGGGGCCATCAAGCGAGCCTACGAGCAGTACTTC.

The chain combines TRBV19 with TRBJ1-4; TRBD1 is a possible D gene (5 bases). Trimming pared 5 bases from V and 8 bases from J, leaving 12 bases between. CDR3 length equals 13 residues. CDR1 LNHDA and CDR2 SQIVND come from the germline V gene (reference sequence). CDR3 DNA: TGTGCCAGTAGTCCTGCAGGGCGCGAAAAACTGTTTTTT. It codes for CASSPAGREKLFF.

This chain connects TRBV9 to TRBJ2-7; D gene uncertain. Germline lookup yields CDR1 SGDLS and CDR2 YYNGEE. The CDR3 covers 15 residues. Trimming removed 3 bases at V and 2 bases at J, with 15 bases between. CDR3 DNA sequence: TGTGCCAGCAGCGGAGGCCCTCCCTCCCCCTACGAGCAGTACTTC. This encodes CASSGGPPSPYEQYF.

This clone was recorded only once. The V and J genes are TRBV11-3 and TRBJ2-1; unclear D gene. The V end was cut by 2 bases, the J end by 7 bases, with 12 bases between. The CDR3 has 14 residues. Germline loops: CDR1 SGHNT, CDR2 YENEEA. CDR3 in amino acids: CASSLFSGMNEQFF. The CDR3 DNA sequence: TGTGCCAGCAGCTTATTCTCCGGTATGAATGAGCAGTTCTTC.

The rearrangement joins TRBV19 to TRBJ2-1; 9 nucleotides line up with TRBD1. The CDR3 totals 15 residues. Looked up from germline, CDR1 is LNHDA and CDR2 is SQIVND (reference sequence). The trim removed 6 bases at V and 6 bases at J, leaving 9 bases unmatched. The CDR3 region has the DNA TGTGCCAGTAGCCCGGACAGGGGCCCCCCCAATGAGCAGTTCTTC. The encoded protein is CASSPDRGPPNEQFF.

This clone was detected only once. The CDR3: CASSTIDGYTF. CDR3 nucleotides: TGTGCCAGCAGTACCATAGATGGCTACACCTTC. The chain combines TRBV6-5 with TRBJ1-2; no reliable D call. Trimming cost V 5 bases and J 6 bases, with 7 bases left between them. The CDR3 is 11 residues long. Germline lookup yields CDR1 MNHEY and CDR2 SVGAGI.

In DNA, the CDR3 is TGTGCCAGTAGTATTTCAGGGTCAGGGATGTACTTC. Translated: CASSISGSGMYF. V is TRBV19 and J is TRBJ2-7, with TRBD1 as a possible D gene (5 bases). Germline lookup yields CDR1 LNHDA and CDR2 SQIVND (reference sequence). The CDR3 sequence is 12 residues long. Trimming shortened V by 3 bases and J by 12 bases, and 15 bases separated the two germline ends.

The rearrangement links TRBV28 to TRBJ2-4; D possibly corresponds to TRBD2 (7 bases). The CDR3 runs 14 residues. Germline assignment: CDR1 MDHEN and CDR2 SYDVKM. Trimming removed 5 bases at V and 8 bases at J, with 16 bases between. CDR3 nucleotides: TGTGCCAGCAGTCCGACGGGGGGCGAGGACATTCAGTACTTC. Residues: CASSPTGGEDIQYF.